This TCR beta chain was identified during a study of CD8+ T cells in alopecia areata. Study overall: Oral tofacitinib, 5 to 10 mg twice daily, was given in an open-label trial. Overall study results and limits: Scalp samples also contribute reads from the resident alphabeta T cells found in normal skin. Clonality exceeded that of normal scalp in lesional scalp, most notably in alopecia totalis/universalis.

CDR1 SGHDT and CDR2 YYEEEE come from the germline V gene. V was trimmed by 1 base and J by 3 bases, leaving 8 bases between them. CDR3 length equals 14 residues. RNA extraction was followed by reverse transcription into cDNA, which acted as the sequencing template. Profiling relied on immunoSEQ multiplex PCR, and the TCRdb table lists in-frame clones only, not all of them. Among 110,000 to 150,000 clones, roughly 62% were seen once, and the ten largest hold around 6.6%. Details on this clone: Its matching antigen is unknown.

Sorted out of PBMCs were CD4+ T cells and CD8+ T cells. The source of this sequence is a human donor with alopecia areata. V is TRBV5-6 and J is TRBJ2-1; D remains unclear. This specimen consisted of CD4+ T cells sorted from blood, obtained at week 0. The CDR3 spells CASSLRQVYNEQFF. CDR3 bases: TGTGCCAGCAGCTTGCGGCAGGTCTACAATGAGCAGTTCTTC.